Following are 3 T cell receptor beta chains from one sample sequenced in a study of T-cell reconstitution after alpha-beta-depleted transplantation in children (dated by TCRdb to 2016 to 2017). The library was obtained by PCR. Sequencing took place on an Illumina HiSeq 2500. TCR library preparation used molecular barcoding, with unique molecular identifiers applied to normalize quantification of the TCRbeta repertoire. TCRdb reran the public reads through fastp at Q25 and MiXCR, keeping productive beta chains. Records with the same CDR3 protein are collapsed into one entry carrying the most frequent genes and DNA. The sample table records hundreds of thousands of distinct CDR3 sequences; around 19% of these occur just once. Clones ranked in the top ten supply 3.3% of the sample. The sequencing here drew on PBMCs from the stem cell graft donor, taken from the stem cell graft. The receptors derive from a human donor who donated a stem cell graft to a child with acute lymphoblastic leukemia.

The CDR3 protein is CASSELDRAYEQYF. The CDR3 DNA reads as TGTGCCAGCAGTGAGCTGGACAGGGCCTACGAGCAGTACTTC. The V call is TRBV25-1, the J call TRBJ2-7; 8 nucleotides align to TRBD1. Germline loops: CDR1 MGHDK, CDR2 SYGVNS. CDR3 length: 14 amino acids. V lost 3 bases and J lost 2; bases outside the gene matches: 3.

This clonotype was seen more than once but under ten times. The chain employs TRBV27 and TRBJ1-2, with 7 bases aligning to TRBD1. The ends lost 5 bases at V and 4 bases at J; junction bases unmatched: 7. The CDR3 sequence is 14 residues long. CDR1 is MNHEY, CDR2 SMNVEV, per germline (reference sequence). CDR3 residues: CASSTRGGGYGYTF. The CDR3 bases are TGTGCCAGCAGTACCAGGGGGGGAGGCTATGGCTACACCTTC.

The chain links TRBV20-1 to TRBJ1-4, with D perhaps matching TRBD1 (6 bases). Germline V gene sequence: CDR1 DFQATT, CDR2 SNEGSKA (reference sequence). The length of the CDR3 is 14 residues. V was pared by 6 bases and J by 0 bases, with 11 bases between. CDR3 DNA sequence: TGCAGTGCGAACGAGGGGGCAACTAATGAAAAACTGTTTTTT. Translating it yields CSANEGATNEKLFF.